Following are 29 T cell receptor beta chains from one sample sequenced in a study. TCRdb passed the reads through MiXCR, listing each CDR3 protein once. The sample holds just under 6,000 distinct CDR3 sequences; around 9.5% are singletons and the top ten take 5.4%. Sequencing was done on a sample of CD4+ T cells from synovial fluid. All receptors derive from a human donor with rheumatoid arthritis.

This clonotype is termed medium-sized (0.01 to 0.1%). The chain has TRBV7-2 and TRBJ2-5, with D possibly being TRBD2 (7 bases). The CDR3 runs to 16 residues. V shed 0 bases and J shed 2 bases, with 13 bases lying between them. Looked up from germline, CDR1 is SGHTA and CDR2 is FQGNSA. The CDR3 protein is CASSLAWTRGQETQYF. Here the CDR3 DNA reads TGTGCCAGCAGCTTAGCGTGGACTAGGGGGCAAGAGACCCAGTACTTC.

This clonotype came up many times. As DNA, the CDR3 is TGTGCCATCAGTCCATTAGACCCAGCGGAGACCCAGTACTTC. Amino acids: CAISPLDPAETQYF. The chain couples TRBV10-3 to TRBJ2-5; no reliable D call. CDR3 size: 14 residues. Germline CDR1 reads ENHRY; CDR2 reads SYGVKD. Trimming shortened V by 5 bases and J by 5 bases, and 15 bases separated the two germline ends.

By proportion, this clonotype is medium-sized. The gene calls are TRBV7-9 and TRBJ1-1; no firm D call. V was trimmed by 1 base and J by 1 base, leaving 10 bases between them. This CDR3 spans 15 amino acids. Germline-derived CDR1 and CDR2 are SEHNR and FQNEAQ (reference sequence). DNA for the CDR3: TGTGCCAGCAGCTTAGGGCGGAACGGGAACACTGAAGCTTTCTTT. Protein sequence: CASSLGRNGNTEAFF.

This clonotype was picked up many times. V and J are TRBV5-1 and TRBJ2-7; possibly TRBD2 for D (6 bases). Trimming cost V 0 bases and J 4 bases, with 17 bases left between them. The CDR3 spans 16 residues. Per the germline V gene, CDR1 is SGHRS and CDR2 is YFSETQ. The CDR3: CASSLGHSGGVYEQYF. The CDR3 DNA reads TGCGCCAGCAGCTTGGGCCACTCCGGAGGGGTATACGAGCAGTACTTC.

By proportion, this clonotype is medium-sized. V is TRBV7-2 and J is TRBJ2-1; TRBD2 aligns across 10 bases. V lost 4 bases and J lost 6; bases outside the gene matches: 6. Germline V lookup: CDR1 SGHTA, CDR2 FQGNSA. This CDR3 has 15 amino acids. The CDR3 loop reads CASSSLAGVSNEQFF. CDR3 DNA sequence: TGTGCCAGCAGCTCTCTAGCGGGAGTTAGCAATGAGCAGTTCTTC.

This clonotype was detected many times. The rearrangement joins TRBV2 to TRBJ1-5, with 8 bases aligning to TRBD1. The CDR3 is 14 residues long. J lost 5 bases, V lost 5 bases, and 5 bases had no gene match. The germline gives CDR1 SNHLY, CDR2 FYNNEI. The chain's CDR3 is CASSPDRGDQPQHF. CDR3 nucleotide sequence: TGTGCCAGCAGTCCAGACAGGGGCGATCAGCCCCAGCATTTT.

This clonotype was seen ten or more times. This rearrangement joins TRBV3-1 to TRBJ1-5; no firm D call. This CDR3 has 16 residues. Trimming left V 0 bases short and J 6 bases short, with 15 bases between. In germline, CDR1 is LGHDT, CDR2 YNNKEL (reference sequence). The CDR3 region has the DNA TGTGCCAGCAGCCAAGACCTAGTAGGCAGTGGTCAGCCCCAGCATTTT. This encodes CASSQDLVGSGQPQHF. Drawing the rest from reference TRBV3-1 and TRBJ1-5, the complete variable domain is DTAVSQTPKYLVTQMGNDKSIKCEQNLGHDTMYWYKQDSKKFLKIMFSYNNKELIINETVPNRFSPKSPDKAHLNLHINSLELGDSAVYFCASSQDLVGSGQPQHFGDGTRLSIL.

In its sample, this clonotype was seen many times. The chain combines TRBV10-3 with TRBJ2-3; 13 bases agree with TRBD2. Per germline, CDR1 ENHRY and CDR2 SYGVKD. This CDR3 is built from 15 residues. The ends lost 4 bases at V and 6 bases at J; junction bases unmatched: 4. CDR3 sequence reads: CAISGTSGSYDTQYF. CDR3 DNA: TGTGCCATCAGTGGGACTAGCGGGAGTTATGATACGCAGTATTTT.

In its sample, this clonotype ranks as medium-sized. CDR3 protein: CASTNVGSEAFF. As DNA, the CDR3 is TGTGCCAGCACTAATGTTGGATCTGAAGCTTTCTTT. The chain combines TRBV6-6 with TRBJ1-1; D unresolved. Trimming took 7 bases from V and 6 from J, leaving 12 bases between them. Germline loops: CDR1 MNHNY, CDR2 SVGAGI (reference sequence). The CDR3 runs to 12 residues.

To note about this clonotype: A much more abundant neighbour one base away suggests this may be a read error. The J gene is TRBJ2-1, the V gene TRBV24-1; 11 bases are shared with TRBD2. The J call may be faulty, since TRBJ2-7 better matches the DNA end. CDR1 is KGHDR and CDR2 is SFDVKD in the germline V gene. The length of the CDR3 is 16 residues. The CDR3 loop reads CATSDQRLAGYNEQYF. In DNA form, the CDR3 reads TGTGCCACCAGTGACCAACGACTAGCGGGGTACAATGAGCAGTACTTC.

This clonotype is medium-sized in the sample. The chain employs TRBV7-9 and TRBJ2-4; D may be TRBD1 or TRBD2 (5 bases each). CDR1 SEHNR and CDR2 FQNEAQ come from the germline V gene (reference sequence). The CDR3 is 16 residues long. V was pared by 1 base and J by 8 bases, with 18 bases between. Here the CDR3 DNA reads TGTGCCAGCAGCTTAGGGAATTCCGGGACCGGGGACATTCAGTACTTC. Its translation: CASSLGNSGTGDIQYF. Variable domain in full (rest from reference TRBV7-9 and TRBJ2-4): DTGVSQNPRHKITKRGQNVTFRCDPISEHNRLYWYRQTLGQGPEFLTYFQNEAQLEKSRLLSDRFSAERPKGSFSTLEIQRTEQGDSAMYLCASSLGNSGTGDIQYFGAGTRLSVL.

V is TRBV20-1 and J is TRBJ2-5, with TRBD2 matching over 7 bases. The CDR3 runs to 15 residues. V dropped 3 bases and J dropped 4; count of bases not matched to a gene: 11. The germline gives CDR1 DFQATT, CDR2 SNEGSKA (reference sequence). The CDR3 is CSASPLGLIGETQYF. The CDR3 DNA follows: TGCAGTGCTAGTCCATTGGGACTAATAGGAGAGACCCAGTACTTC.

This clonotype was seen repeatedly, ten times or more. The chain links TRBV11-2 to TRBJ1-2; D unclear. V lost 1 base and J 8 bases, leaving 11 bases between the germline ends. The germline gives CDR1 SGHAT, CDR2 FQNNGV. The CDR3 loop spans 13 amino acids. CDR3 nucleotides: TGTGCCAGCAGCTTAGGCATGGGCGGCGGCTACACCTTC. Its translation: CASSLGMGGGYTF.

This clonotype was counted ten times or more. The genes are TRBV20-1 and TRBJ1-1, with D unresolved. CDR1 is DFQATT, CDR2 SNEGSKA, per germline (reference sequence). The V gene lost 4 bases and the J gene lost 3 bases, with 9 bases spanning the gap. The CDR3 has 12 residues. The CDR3 reads CSAKGPYTEAFF. The CDR3, as DNA: TGCAGTGCTAAGGGCCCTTACACTGAAGCTTTCTTT.

This clonotype was recorded many times. V is TRBV18 and J is TRBJ2-2; the D gene is possibly TRBD2 (6 bases). The CDR3 covers 17 residues. The V end lost 4 bases, the J end lost 0 bases, and 15 bases lay between the germline ends. CDR1 is KGHSH, CDR2 LQKENI, per germline. The CDR3 protein is CASSLMLADTNTGELFF. CDR3 nucleotide sequence: TGTGCCAGCTCACTGATGTTAGCGGACACGAACACCGGGGAGCTGTTTTTT.

The chain carries TRBV30 and TRBJ2-7, with D perhaps TRBD1 or TRBD2 (5 bases each). The ends were cut back, 2 bases at V and 5 bases at J, with 19 bases in the middle. The CDR3 has 15 residues. The germline CDR1 and CDR2 sequences are GTSNPN and SVGIG (reference sequence). The CDR3 spells CAWSRAGFGNNEQYF. Written as DNA, the CDR3 is TGTGCCTGGAGTAGGGCAGGGTTCGGGAATAACGAGCAGTACTTC.

The V gene is TRBV18, the J gene TRBJ2-1; TRBD2 matches 12 bases. J gave up 1 base and V 6 bases, and 7 bases lay outside the gene matches. CDR1 is KGHSH, CDR2 LQKENI, per germline. The CDR3 loop spans 17 amino acids. CDR3 protein: CASSPRLAGVSYNEQFF. The DNA of the CDR3 is TGTGCCAGCTCCCCTAGACTAGCGGGAGTATCCTACAATGAGCAGTTCTTC.

Many counts were recorded for this clonotype. The chain links TRBV6-6 to TRBJ1-2; the D gene is possibly TRBD1 (5 bases). The V gene lost 7 bases and the J gene lost 2 bases, with 11 bases spanning the gap. CDR3 length: 13 amino acids. Germline CDR1 is MNHNY and CDR2 is SVGAGI (reference sequence). The CDR3 spells CASILGRNYGYTF. CDR3 coding DNA: TGTGCCAGCATCCTGGGGCGGAACTATGGCTACACCTTC.

This clonotype has more than one count but fewer than ten. The V gene is TRBV18, the J gene TRBJ1-4; possibly TRBD1 for D (6 bases). CDR1 and CDR2 (germline): KGHSH, LQKENI. The CDR3 runs 17 residues. V gave up 4 bases and J gave up 0 bases, with 15 bases separating them. The CDR3 DNA reads as TGTGCCAGCTCACAAAACGACAGGCGTGCAACTAATGAAAAACTGTTTTTT. Translating it yields CASSQNDRRATNEKLFF.

Concerning this clonotype itself: Given a much more abundant clone one base away, this may be a read error. The rearrangement joins TRBV18 to TRBJ2-7, with 7 bases matching TRBD1. The ends lost 6 bases at V and 3 bases at J; junction bases unmatched: 8. CDR1 and CDR2 (germline): KGHSH, LQKENI. The CDR3 runs to 14 residues. CDR3: CASSLGTAYYEQYF. The CDR3 nucleotides read TGTGCCAGCTCCCTAGGGACAGCCTACTACGAGCAGTACTTC.

There are many counts of this clonotype. The chain links TRBV6-5 to TRBJ1-1; unclear D gene. Per germline, CDR1 MNHEY and CDR2 SVGAGI. The V and J ends lost 1 base and 1 base respectively, with 16 bases between them. The CDR3 covers 17 residues. The CDR3 DNA follows: TGTGCCAGCAGTTACTTCTCCGGGTCTCTCGCGAACACTGAAGCTTTCTTT. It encodes CASSYFSGSLANTEAFF.

Of note for this clonotype: This may come from a read error, since a much larger clone is one base off. The chain is built from TRBV27 and TRBJ1-3; 7 bases fit TRBD1. Trimming removed 4 bases from V and 1 base from J; junction bases left unmatched: 7. CDR3 length: 16 residues. The germline CDR1 and CDR2 sequences are MNHEY and SMNVEV (reference sequence). CDR3: CASSSRQGQSGNTIYF. The CDR3, as DNA: TGTGCCAGCAGTTCCCGACAGGGACAATCTGGAAACACCATATATTTT.

This clonotype has ten or more counts. The chain is built from TRBV15 and TRBJ2-4; TRBD1 is a possible D gene (6 bases). Germline-derived CDR1 and CDR2 are LNHNV and YYDKDF (reference sequence). This CDR3 contains 16 residues. The V and J ends lost 0 bases and 0 bases respectively, with 9 bases between them. In nucleotides, the CDR3 is TGTGCCACCAGCAGAGAGACAGGTCTAGCCAAAAACATTCAGTACTTC. This translates into CATSRETGLAKNIQYF. The full variable domain, rest sourced from reference TRBV15 and TRBJ2-4, is DAMVIQNPRYQVTQFGKPVTLSCSQTLNHNVMYWYQQKSSQAPKLLFHYYDKDFNNEADTPDNFQSRRPNTSFCFLDIRSPGLGDTAMYLCATSRETGLAKNIQYFGAGTRLSVL.

Only a few counts were recorded for this clonotype. The chain links TRBV12-5 to TRBJ2-5; weak D call: TRBD2 (5 bases). The CDR3 sequence is 12 residues long. CDR1 is LGHNT, CDR2 FRNRAP, per germline. The V end lost 0 bases, the J end lost 7 bases, and 6 bases lay between the germline ends. CDR3 loop: CASGLVRGTQYF. CDR3 bases: TGTGCTAGTGGTTTGGTCCGGGGGACCCAGTACTTC.

This clonotype was seen ten or more times. This chain uses TRBV5-6 with TRBJ2-5, with 12 bases aligning to TRBD2. V was pared by 4 bases and J by 2 bases, with 3 bases of the junction left unmatched. Per the germline V gene, CDR1 is SGHDT and CDR2 is YYEEEE. The CDR3 has 15 residues. The CDR3 region has the DNA TGTGCCAGCAGCCTCGGACTAGCGGGGCAAGAGACCCAGTACTTC. This codes for CASSLGLAGQETQYF.

The rearrangement uses TRBV14 and TRBJ2-7; D remains unclear. Trimming shortened V by 4 bases and J by 3 bases, and 13 bases separated the two germline ends. The CDR3 covers 14 residues. The germline V gene has CDR1 SGHDN and CDR2 FVKESK. In DNA, the CDR3 is TGTGCCAGCAGCCCCAACGGTGTGGGCTACGAGCAGTACTTC. It translates to CASSPNGVGYEQYF.

The V gene is TRBV3-1, the J gene TRBJ2-6; D gene uncertain. Trimming removed 0 bases from V and 0 bases from J, with 3 bases in between. The CDR3 extends over 15 amino acids. Germline values: CDR1 LGHDT, CDR2 YNNKEL (reference sequence). The CDR3 sequence: CASSQDNSGANVLTF. In DNA, the CDR3 is TGTGCCAGCAGCCAAGATAACTCTGGGGCCAACGTCCTGACTTTC.

Sample share makes this clonotype medium-sized (0.01 to 0.1%). The chain employs TRBV18 and TRBJ1-1; maybe TRBD1 (6 bases). There are 15 residues in the CDR3. Germline CDR1 reads KGHSH; CDR2 reads LQKENI. Trimming pared 3 bases from V and 2 bases from J, leaving 13 bases between. The CDR3 loop is CASSPRQDPNTEAFF. DNA of the CDR3: TGTGCCAGCTCACCCCGACAGGACCCTAACACTGAAGCTTTCTTT.

This clonotype is deemed medium-sized. The chain uses TRBV2 and TRBJ2-1; 11 bases match TRBD1. Germline CDR1 reads SNHLY; CDR2 reads FYNNEI. The CDR3 spans 13 residues. V trimming: 7 bases; J trimming: 8 bases; junction bases outside the gene matches: 4. In DNA, the CDR3 is TGTGCCAGCAAACGGACAGGGGGCGATGAGCAGTTCTTC. Residues: CASKRTGGDEQFF.